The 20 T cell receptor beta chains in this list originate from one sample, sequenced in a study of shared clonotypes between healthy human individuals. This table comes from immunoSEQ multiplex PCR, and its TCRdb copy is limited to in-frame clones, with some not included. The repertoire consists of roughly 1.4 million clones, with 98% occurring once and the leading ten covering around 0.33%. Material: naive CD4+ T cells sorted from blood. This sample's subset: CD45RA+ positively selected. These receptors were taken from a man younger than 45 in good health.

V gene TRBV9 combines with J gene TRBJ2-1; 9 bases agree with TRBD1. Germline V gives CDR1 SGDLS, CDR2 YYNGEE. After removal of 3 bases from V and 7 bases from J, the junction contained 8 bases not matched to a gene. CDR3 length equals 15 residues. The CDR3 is CASSGGTGGTNEQFF. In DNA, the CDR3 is TGTGCCAGCAGCGGGGGAACAGGGGGCACGAATGAGCAGTTCTTC.

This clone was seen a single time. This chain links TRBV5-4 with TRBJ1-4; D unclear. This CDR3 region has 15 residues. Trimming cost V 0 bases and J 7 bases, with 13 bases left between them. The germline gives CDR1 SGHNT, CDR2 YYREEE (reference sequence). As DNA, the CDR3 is TGTGCCAGCAGCTTGGGTGGCGCAGCGGTTGAAAAACTGTTTTTT. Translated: CASSLGGAAVEKLFF.

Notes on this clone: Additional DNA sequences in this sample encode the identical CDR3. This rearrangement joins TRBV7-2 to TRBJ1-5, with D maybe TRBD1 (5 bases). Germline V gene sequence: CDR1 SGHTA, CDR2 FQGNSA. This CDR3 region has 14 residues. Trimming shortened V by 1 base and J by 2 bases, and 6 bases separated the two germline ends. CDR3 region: CASSLGDGNQPQHF. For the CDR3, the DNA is TGTGCCAGCAGCTTAGGGGACGGCAATCAGCCCCAGCATTTT.

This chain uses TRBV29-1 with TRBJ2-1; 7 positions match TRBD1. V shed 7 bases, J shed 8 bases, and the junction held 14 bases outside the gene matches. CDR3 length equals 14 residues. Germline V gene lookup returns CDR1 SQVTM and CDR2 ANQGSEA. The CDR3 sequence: CSAEGAIRGHEQFF. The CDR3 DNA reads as TGCAGCGCCGAGGGGGCAATAAGGGGGCATGAGCAGTTCTTC.

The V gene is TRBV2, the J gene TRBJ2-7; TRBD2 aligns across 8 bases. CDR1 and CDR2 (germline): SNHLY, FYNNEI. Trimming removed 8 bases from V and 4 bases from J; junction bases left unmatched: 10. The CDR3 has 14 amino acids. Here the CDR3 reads CASAGTRKGYEQYF. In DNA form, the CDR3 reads TGTGCCAGCGCCGGGACTAGAAAGGGTTACGAGCAGTACTTC.

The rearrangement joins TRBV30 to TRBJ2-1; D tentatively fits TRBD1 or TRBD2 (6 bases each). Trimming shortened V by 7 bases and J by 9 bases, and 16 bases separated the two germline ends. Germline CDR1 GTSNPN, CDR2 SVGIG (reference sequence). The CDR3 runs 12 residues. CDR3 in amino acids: CASLEGGGEQFF. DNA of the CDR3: TGTGCCTCACTAGAGGGGGGAGGTGAGCAGTTCTTC.

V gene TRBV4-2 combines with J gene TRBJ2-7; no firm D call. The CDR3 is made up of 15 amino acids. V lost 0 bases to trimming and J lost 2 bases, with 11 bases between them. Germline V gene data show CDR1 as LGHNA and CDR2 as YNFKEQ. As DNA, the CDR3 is TGTGCCAGCAGCCAAGATGCTGCCAGTACCTACGAGCAGTACTTC. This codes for CASSQDAASTYEQYF.

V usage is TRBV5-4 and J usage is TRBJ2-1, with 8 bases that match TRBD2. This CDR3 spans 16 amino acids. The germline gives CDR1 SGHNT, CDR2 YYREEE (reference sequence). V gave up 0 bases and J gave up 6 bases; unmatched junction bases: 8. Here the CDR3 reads CASSLGAERGSNEQFF. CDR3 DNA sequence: TGTGCCAGCAGCTTGGGGGCTGAGCGGGGGAGCAATGAGCAGTTCTTC.

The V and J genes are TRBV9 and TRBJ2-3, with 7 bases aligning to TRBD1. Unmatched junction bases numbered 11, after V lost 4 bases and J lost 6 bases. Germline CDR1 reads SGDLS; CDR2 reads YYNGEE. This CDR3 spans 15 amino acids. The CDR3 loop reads CASSPRGPLGDTQYF. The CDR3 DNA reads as TGTGCCAGCAGCCCGAGGGGGCCCCTTGGGGATACGCAGTATTTT.

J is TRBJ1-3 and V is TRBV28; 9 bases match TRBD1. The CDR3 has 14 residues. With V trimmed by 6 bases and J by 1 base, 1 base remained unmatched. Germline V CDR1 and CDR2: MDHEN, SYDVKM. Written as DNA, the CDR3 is TGTGCCAGCAGGGGGACAGGGTCTGGAAACACCATATATTTT. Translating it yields CASRGTGSGNTIYF.

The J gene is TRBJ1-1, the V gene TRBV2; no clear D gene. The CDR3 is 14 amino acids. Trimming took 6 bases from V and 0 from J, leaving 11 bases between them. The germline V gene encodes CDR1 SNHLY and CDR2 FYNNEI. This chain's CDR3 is CASRWGIMNTEAFF. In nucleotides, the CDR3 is TGTGCCAGCAGATGGGGTATTATGAACACTGAAGCTTTCTTT.

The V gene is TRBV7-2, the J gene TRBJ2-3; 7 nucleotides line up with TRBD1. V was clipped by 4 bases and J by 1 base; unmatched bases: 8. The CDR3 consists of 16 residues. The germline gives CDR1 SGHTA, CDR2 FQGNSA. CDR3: CASSSYRGGGTDTQYF. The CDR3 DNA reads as TGTGCCAGCAGCTCGTACAGGGGCGGTGGCACAGATACGCAGTATTTT.

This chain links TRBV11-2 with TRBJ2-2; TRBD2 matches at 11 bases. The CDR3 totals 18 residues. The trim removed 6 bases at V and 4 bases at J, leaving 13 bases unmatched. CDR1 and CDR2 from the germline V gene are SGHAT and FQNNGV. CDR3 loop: CASRSRGLAGASTGELFF. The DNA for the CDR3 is TGTGCCAGCAGATCCAGAGGACTAGCGGGCGCATCCACCGGGGAGCTGTTTTTT.

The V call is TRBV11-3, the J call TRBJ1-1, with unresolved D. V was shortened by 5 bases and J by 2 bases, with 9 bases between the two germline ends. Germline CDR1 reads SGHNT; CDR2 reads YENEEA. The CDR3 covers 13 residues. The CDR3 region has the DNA TGTGCCAGCAGCGTTACAGCTAACACTGAAGCTTTCTTT. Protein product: CASSVTANTEAFF.

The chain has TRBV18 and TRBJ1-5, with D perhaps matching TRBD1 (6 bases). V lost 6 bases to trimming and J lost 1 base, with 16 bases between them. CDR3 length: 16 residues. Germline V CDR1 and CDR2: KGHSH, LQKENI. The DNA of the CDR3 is TGTGCCAGCTCCCCCGCCGGCAGGGGAAGCAATCAGCCCCAGCATTTT. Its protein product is CASSPAGRGSNQPQHF.

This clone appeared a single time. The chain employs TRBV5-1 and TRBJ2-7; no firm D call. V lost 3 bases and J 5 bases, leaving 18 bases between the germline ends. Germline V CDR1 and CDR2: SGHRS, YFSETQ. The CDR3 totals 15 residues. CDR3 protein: CASSSSRPHPHEQYF. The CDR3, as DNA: TGCGCCAGCAGCTCGAGCCGACCACATCCCCACGAGCAGTACTTC.

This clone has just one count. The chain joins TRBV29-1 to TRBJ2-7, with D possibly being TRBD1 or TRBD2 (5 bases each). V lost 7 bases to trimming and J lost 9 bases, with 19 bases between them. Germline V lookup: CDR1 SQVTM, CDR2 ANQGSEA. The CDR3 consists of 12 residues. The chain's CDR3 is CSGGTRANGQYF. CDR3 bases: TGCAGCGGAGGGACCCGGGCGAATGGGCAGTACTTC.

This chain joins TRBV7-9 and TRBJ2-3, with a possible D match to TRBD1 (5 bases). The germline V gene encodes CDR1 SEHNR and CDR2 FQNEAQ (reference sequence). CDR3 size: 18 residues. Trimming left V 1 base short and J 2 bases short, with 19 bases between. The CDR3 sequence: CASSLEARTSHNTDTQYF. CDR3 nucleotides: TGTGCCAGCAGCTTAGAAGCAAGGACATCACATAACACAGATACGCAGTATTTT.

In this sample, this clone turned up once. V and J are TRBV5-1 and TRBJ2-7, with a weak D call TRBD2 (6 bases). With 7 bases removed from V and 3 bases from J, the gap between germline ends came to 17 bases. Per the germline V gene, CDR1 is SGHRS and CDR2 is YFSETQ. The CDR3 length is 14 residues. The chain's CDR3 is CASRAGLLLYEQYF. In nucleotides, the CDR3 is TGCGCCAGCCGGGCAGGACTACTCCTCTACGAGCAGTACTTC. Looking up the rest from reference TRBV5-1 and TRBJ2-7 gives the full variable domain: KAGVTQTPRYLIKTRGQQVTLSCSPISGHRSVSWYQQTPGQGLQFLFEYFSETQRNKGNFPGRFSGRQFSNSRSEMNVSTLELGDSALYLCASRAGLLLYEQYFGPGTRLTVT.

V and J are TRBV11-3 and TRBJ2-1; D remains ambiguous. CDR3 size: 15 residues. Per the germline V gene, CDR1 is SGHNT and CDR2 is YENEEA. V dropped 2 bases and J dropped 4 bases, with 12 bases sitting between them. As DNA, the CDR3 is TGTGCCAGCAGCTTAACCCCACGGCGGTACAATGAGCAGTTCTTC. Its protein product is CASSLTPRRYNEQFF.